This TCR beta chain is from a study of blood T cell repertoires in COVID-19. The CDR3 has 14 residues. CDR1 and CDR2 from the germline V gene are LGHDT and YNNKEL (reference sequence). V lost 5 bases to trimming and J lost 2 bases; unmatched junction nucleotides: 3. In the original workflow: Amplification of reference gene primers provided the estimated nucleated cell counts. Assay: immunoSEQ multiplex PCR; the TCRdb copy retains only in-frame clones and omits some. That table gives V, J and clone size, and the DNA gave D and trimming. The sample carries approximately 150,000 clones, just under 85% recorded once. Recruits, aged roughly 18 to 95 years, lived in some 25 US areas. Researchers sorted participants into cohorts using their self-reported clinical history.

The sequence was collected from a woman aged 40 to 50 who had recovered from COVID-19. This chain links TRBV3-1 (or the pseudogene TRBV3-2) with TRBJ2-5; 9 bases agree with TRBD2. Sequencing was carried out using PBMCs or T cells enriched from blood (not recorded which). CDR3 sequence reads: CASSLTSGQETQYF. The CDR3 nucleotides read TGTGCCAGCAGCTTGACTAGCGGACAAGAGACCCAGTACTTC.